A selection of T cell receptor beta chains follows, all from one sample in a study of blood T cell repertoires in COVID-19. Data came from immunoSEQ multiplex PCR; TCRdb stores just in-frame clones and leaves some out. The sample has 200,000 to 300,000 clones; around nine tenths are singletons. The sample was peripheral blood. These receptors originate from a middle-aged man who had recovered from COVID-19. CDR3s include the opening cysteine and the closing phenylalanine or tryptophan.

j_call: TRBJ2-7
v_call: TRBV6-2/TRBV6-3
cdr3_aa: CASSYSRAWEQYF

j_call: TRBJ2-7
v_call: TRBV27
cdr3_aa: CASSLSWSAQISYEQYF

j_call: TRBJ1-2
v_call: TRBV12-3/TRBV12-4
cdr3_aa: CASSSGGYTF

j_call: TRBJ2-3
v_call: TRBV6-2/TRBV6-3
cdr3_aa: CASRPSGTDTQYF

j_call: TRBJ2-7
v_call: TRBV2
cdr3_aa: CASFGGAYEQYF

j_call: TRBJ1-3
v_call: TRBV5-6
cdr3_aa: CASSLASSGNTIYF

j_call: TRBJ2-1
v_call: TRBV6-5
cdr3_aa: CASHGAGGLNEQFF

j_call: TRBJ1-3
v_call: TRBV11-2
cdr3_aa: CASSPKGWGGTIYF

j_call: TRBJ1-1
v_call: TRBV7-2
cdr3_aa: CASSLATTRGAFF

j_call: TRBJ2-7
v_call: TRBV5-6
cdr3_aa: CASSLTAGYEQYF

j_call: TRBJ1-6
v_call: TRBV7-9
cdr3_aa: CASSLRDRGKGSYNSPLHF

j_call: TRBJ1-5
v_call: TRBV19
cdr3_aa: CASRAGRNQPQHF

j_call: TRBJ2-7
v_call: TRBV6-2/TRBV6-3
cdr3_aa: CASSSRDRGYEQYF

j_call: TRBJ2-4
v_call: TRBV20-1
cdr3_aa: CSASPTRDTPYF

j_call: TRBJ1-2
v_call: TRBV19
cdr3_aa: CASSLWLGRQVEGYTF

j_call: TRBJ2-7
v_call: TRBV5-5
cdr3_aa: CASSLIYRGNEQYF

j_call: TRBJ2-2
v_call: TRBV27
cdr3_aa: CASSLLASGNTGELFF

j_call: TRBJ2-5
v_call: TRBV5-1
cdr3_aa: CASSTSGGSGETQYF

j_call: TRBJ2-7
v_call: TRBV7-9
cdr3_aa: CASSLVGTGAKPSSYEQYF

j_call: TRBJ1-6
v_call: TRBV20-1
cdr3_aa: CSASLGGQYNSPLHF

j_call: TRBJ2-1
v_call: TRBV29-1
cdr3_aa: CSVRRGGYNEQFF

j_call: TRBJ2-2
v_call: TRBV25-1
cdr3_aa: CASSAGHISAGELFF

j_call: TRBJ2-4
v_call: TRBV2
cdr3_aa: CASTAGDGNIQYF

j_call: TRBJ2-1
v_call: TRBV6-1
cdr3_aa: CASSVLFSSSYNEQFF

j_call: TRBJ2-7
v_call: TRBV6-2/TRBV6-3
cdr3_aa: CASSYSSGSGYEQYF

j_call: TRBJ2-3
v_call: TRBV15
cdr3_aa: CATEPGLASNTQYF

j_call: TRBJ2-5
v_call: TRBV9
cdr3_aa: CASSGRDGGKETQYF

j_call: TRBJ2-1
v_call: TRBV9
cdr3_aa: CASSVVAGGGGEQFF

j_call: TRBJ2-3
v_call: TRBV7-6
cdr3_aa: CASSSGQFSTDTQYF

j_call: TRBJ1-1
v_call: TRBV5-1
cdr3_aa: CASSLVQGAGTEAFF

j_call: TRBJ2-7
v_call: TRBV7-8
cdr3_aa: CASRTNRESPSYEQYF

j_call: TRBJ2-3
v_call: TRBV7-2
cdr3_aa: CASSEATSAGTQYF

j_call: TRBJ1-1
v_call: TRBV5-1
cdr3_aa: CASSLEGRGTEAFF

j_call: TRBJ1-1
v_call: TRBV6-2/TRBV6-3
cdr3_aa: CASSYSRGNTEAFF

j_call: TRBJ2-2
v_call: TRBV30
cdr3_aa: CAWSTGLAGTGELFF

j_call: TRBJ2-1
v_call: TRBV3-1/TRBV3-2
cdr3_aa: CASSRQGSSYNEQFF

j_call: TRBJ2-1
v_call: TRBV4-3
cdr3_aa: CASSRFLEAGGINNEQFF

j_call: TRBJ2-7
v_call: TRBV6-5
cdr3_aa: CASSYWAGPSYEQYF

j_call: TRBJ2-7
v_call: TRBV27
cdr3_aa: CASSTGTGASYEQYF

j_call: TRBJ2-1
v_call: TRBV15
cdr3_aa: CATSRGQGVNEQFF

j_call: TRBJ1-2
v_call: TRBV7-2
cdr3_aa: CASSLYSNYGYTF

j_call: TRBJ2-1
v_call: TRBV11-1
cdr3_aa: CASSFGRANEQFF

j_call: TRBJ2-1
v_call: TRBV11-3
cdr3_aa: CASSRARNEQFF

j_call: TRBJ2-7
v_call: TRBV4-3
cdr3_aa: CASSHYPGQDYEQYF

j_call: TRBJ2-1
v_call: TRBV10-3
cdr3_aa: CAISDLRGRSRNEQFF

j_call: TRBJ2-3
v_call: TRBV19
cdr3_aa: CASTPGNTDTQYF

j_call: TRBJ1-4
v_call: TRBV7-9
cdr3_aa: CASSLGRGRNEKLFF

j_call: TRBJ2-2
v_call: TRBV30
cdr3_aa: CAWGRGGTGELFF

j_call: TRBJ2-7
v_call: TRBV30
cdr3_aa: CAWSVLASYYEQYF

j_call: TRBJ1-6
v_call: TRBV19
cdr3_aa: CASTPGVVHNSPLHF

j_call: TRBJ2-3
v_call: TRBV6-2/TRBV6-3
cdr3_aa: CASSRGGGRPPLTQYF

j_call: TRBJ1-1
v_call: TRBV9
cdr3_aa: CASSSTGGYTEAFF

j_call: TRBJ2-1
v_call: TRBV9
cdr3_aa: CASSGPDRTYNEQFF

j_call: TRBJ2-7
v_call: TRBV5-6
cdr3_aa: CASSQAYEQYF

j_call: TRBJ2-7
v_call: TRBV11-2
cdr3_aa: CASSLEASGYYEQYF

j_call: TRBJ2-3
v_call: TRBV7-3
cdr3_aa: CASSLSGRTTDTQYF

j_call: TRBJ2-3
v_call: TRBV7-2
cdr3_aa: CASSLDSGGAGTDTQYF

j_call: TRBJ2-1
v_call: TRBV7-3
cdr3_aa: CASSWGPLAPTYNEQFF

j_call: TRBJ1-2
v_call: TRBV7-3
cdr3_aa: CASSRGPREGYTF